A selection of T cell receptor beta chains follows, all from one sample in a study of blood T cell repertoires in COVID-19. Using immunoSEQ multiplex PCR, the repertoire was profiled, and TCRdb retains in-frame clones only, with some absent. The sample includes fewer than 90,000 clones, 90% to 95% seen only once; the top ten take more than 4%. The source material was peripheral blood. Every receptor here comes from a human donor with active COVID-19. The donor label of this sample is uncertain. The CDR3 runs from the conserved cysteine through the conserved F or W. The D gene is left open where the match is weak. Clone size is stated in some rows and not others, as once, few, many or a class when expanded.

>NA|TRBD1|TRBJ1-1|TRBV20-1
TGCAGTGCGTCCCGGGACAGAGCTTTCTTT
CSASRDRAFF
>NA|TRBD1|TRBJ2-7|TRBV7-9
TGTGCCAGCAGCTCCCTCAGGGGGATGCAGTACTTC
CASSSLRGMQYF
>NA|NA|TRBJ2-5|TRBV11-2
TGTGCCAGCAGCTTCGGAGTGGGTCGAGAGACCCAGTACTTC
CASSFGVGRETQYF
>few|NA|TRBJ2-4|TRBV2
TGTGCCAGCAGTCAACTAGTAATAGCCAAAAACATTCAGTACTTC
CASSQLVIAKNIQYF
>NA|NA|TRBJ1-2|TRBV2
TGTGCCAGCTTAGACGACACCTACTATGGCTACACCTTC
CASLDDTYYGYTF
>NA|NA|TRBJ2-3|TRBV2
TGTGCCAGCAGTGTTTCGCAGGGTAGGGCAGATACGCAGTATTTT
CASSVSQGRADTQYF
>NA|NA|TRBJ2-5|TRBV5-1
TGCGCCAGCAAGGTTGACTCGCAGGAGACCCAGTACTTC
CASKVDSQETQYF
>NA|NA|TRBJ2-7|TRBV5-1
TGCGCCAGCAGCTTGGCAGGCTCCTACGAGCAGTACTTC
CASSLAGSYEQYF
>NA|NA|TRBJ2-3|TRBV6-6
TGTGCCAGCAGCTTGACCGGGACTTCCACCACAGATACGCAGTATTTT
CASSLTGTSTTDTQYF
>NA|TRBD1|TRBJ2-7|TRBV28
TGTGCCAGCAGTCCTCGACAGGGAGTTAGCGAGCAGTACTTC
CASSPRQGVSEQYF
>medium-sized|NA|TRBJ1-1|TRBV24-1
TGTGCCACCAGTGATTCTACAGGAGTGAACACTGAAGCTTTCTTT
CATSDSTGVNTEAFF
>NA|NA|TRBJ1-1|TRBV6-5
TGTGCCAGCAGGCGAGGACTTGGCACTGAAGCTTTCTTT
CASRRGLGTEAFF
>NA|NA|TRBJ2-1|TRBV18
TGTGCCAGCTCACCCCTCAGCCCCGGGAGAAATGAGCAGTTCTTC
CASSPLSPGRNEQFF
>NA|NA|TRBJ1-2|TRBV3-1/TRBV3-2
TGTGCCAGCAGCCAAGATCTGGCCGATGGTAACTATGGCTACACCTTC
CASSQDLADGNYGYTF
>NA|TRBD1|TRBJ2-5|TRBV2
TGTGCCAGCAGTGGGACAGGCTCGATGCAAGAGACCCAGTACTTC
CASSGTGSMQETQYF
>NA|TRBD1|TRBJ1-1|TRBV11-3
TGTGCCAGCAGCTCAATGGGACAGCTGGGGGTCGGGGACACTGAAGCTTTCTTT
CASSSMGQLGVGDTEAFF
>NA|TRBD2|TRBJ2-5|TRBV5-1
TGCGCCAGCAGCTTGGCACCAACTAGCGGTCAAGGGGAGACCCAGTACTTC
CASSLAPTSGQGETQYF
>NA|TRBD2|TRBJ2-2|TRBV7-2
TGTGCCAGCAGCTTAGCGTATTGGGGACTAGCGGGCGCCCAGGGCGGGGAGCTGTTTTTT
CASSLAYWGLAGAQGGELFF
>NA|TRBD2|TRBJ2-3|TRBV5-4
TGTGCCAGCAGCTTCGGTAGCGGGGGGGCCGGCACAGATACGCAGTATTTT
CASSFGSGGAGTDTQYF
>NA|TRBD1|TRBJ2-1|TRBV29-1
TGCAGCGTGGAAACAGGGGGCTATGAGCAGTTCTTC
CSVETGGYEQFF
>NA|TRBD2|TRBJ2-2|TRBV11-3
TGTGCCAGCAGCCCGGCAGCGGGAGACACCGGGGAGCTGTTTTTT
CASSPAAGDTGELFF
>NA|NA|TRBJ2-6|TRBV19
TGTGCCAGTAGTATTTCGGGAGGGGCCAACGTCCTGACTTTC
CASSISGGANVLTF
>NA|NA|TRBJ2-7|TRBV2
TGTGCCAGCAGCGCGGAGAGGGTAACCCACGAGCAGTACTTC
CASSAERVTHEQYF
>NA|NA|TRBJ2-1|TRBV10-3
TGTGCCATCAGTGAGGGCAGGGATGAGCAGTTCTTC
CAISEGRDEQFF
>NA|TRBD1|TRBJ2-2|TRBV7-7
TGTGCTAGCAGCTTAGGGGACAGGGGGGCCGGGGAGCTGTTTTTT
CASSLGDRGAGELFF
>NA|TRBD2|TRBJ2-6|TRBV27
TGTGCCAGCAGCCGCGCTGGACTAGCGGGAAACTCTGGGGCCAACGTCCTGACTTTC
CASSRAGLAGNSGANVLTF
>NA|TRBD2|TRBJ2-7|TRBV28
TGTGCCAGCAGTTTAGGGGGAGGGGAGCAGTACTTC
CASSLGGGEQYF
>NA|TRBD2|TRBJ2-2|TRBV10-1
TGCGCCAGCAGTGACGGGACTAGAGACACCGGGGAGCTGTTTTTT
CASSDGTRDTGELFF
>once|TRBD1|TRBJ1-1|TRBV12-5
TGTGCTAGTGGACCCGGGACAGGGGGCACTGAAGCTTTCTTT
CASGPGTGGTEAFF
>NA|NA|TRBJ2-1|TRBV7-9
TGTGCCAGCTATTACTGGGGGGGCTTGGGTGAGCAGTTCTTC
CASYYWGGLGEQFF
>NA|TRBD1|TRBJ1-4|TRBV5-1
TGCGCCAGCGAGACAGGGGAAGGTAATGAAAAACTGTTTTTT
CASETGEGNEKLFF
>NA|TRBD1|TRBJ1-3|TRBV7-9
TGTGCCAGCAGTCGACAGGGGGCGAATGGAAACACCATATATTTT
CASSRQGANGNTIYF
>NA|TRBD1|TRBJ1-1|TRBV7-2
TGTGCCAGCAGCTTAGAGCGGACAGGGAAGACTTTCTTT
CASSLERTGKTFF